This T cell receptor (beta chain) was recovered during a study of cytomegalovirus exposure and HLA in healthy donors. V was pared by 8 bases and J by 2 bases, with 3 bases of the junction left unmatched. The CDR3 length is 14 residues. Germline CDR1 is MNHNS and CDR2 is SASEGT. Regarding this clone: Its specificity is not known.

PCR used 60 Vbeta primers and 13 Jbeta primers. Using immunoSEQ multiplex PCR, the repertoire was profiled, and TCRdb retains in-frame clones only, with some absent. The table has 150,000 or so clones, roughly 80% seen once. Study-level results: Researchers reported from a later analysis that most CMV-associated TCR beta chains appeared HLA-restricted. Later analysis placed DRB1 highest and HLA-C lowest in TCR association rates, which differed by HLA locus. The study designated 150 or so TCR beta chains cytomegalovirus-associated. When the data were analyzed later, several of the most significant clusters appeared to be linked to common viral pathogens.

The genes are TRBV6-1 and TRBJ2-7, with 13 bases that match TRBD2. Sequenced material: PBMCs. This sequence was found in a male donor in good health and CMV-seropositive. DNA for the CDR3: TGTGCCAGCTCAACTAGCGGGGGGGCCTACGAGCAGTACTTC. Its protein is CASSTSGGAYEQYF.